Below are 3 T cell receptor beta chains sequenced from a single sample in a study of preoperative IRX-2 immunotherapy in early breast cancer. Using immunoSEQ multiplex PCR, the repertoire was profiled, and TCRdb retains in-frame clones only, with some absent. This table holds roughly 43,000 clones, roughly 94% found once. Sample treatment: preoperative locoregional IRX-2 cytokine immunotherapy. Sequencing was performed on tumor tissue, taken after IRX-2 immunotherapy. The receptors were gathered from a human donor with breast cancer.

Remarks on this clone: The junction does not match germline at one end; this may be a read error. The chain has TRBV5-4 and TRBJ1-6; 7 nucleotides align to TRBD1. The germline CDR1 and CDR2 sequences are SGHNT and YYREEE (reference sequence). The CDR3 totals 14 residues. CDR3 protein: CASRLGQINSPLHF. The CDR3 DNA is TGTGCCAGCAGATTGGGACAGATTAATTCACCCCTCCACTTT.

V gene TRBV28 combines with J gene TRBJ2-2; 9 bases map to TRBD1. CDR1 MDHEN and CDR2 SYDVKM come from the germline V gene. The CDR3 consists of 14 residues. V shed 7 bases and J 7 bases; nucleotides not matched to a gene: 7. Here the CDR3 DNA reads TGTGCCAGCATCCGGGACAGGGTTAACGGGGAGCTGTTTTTT. Translated, it gives CASIRDRVNGELFF. Complete variable domain (other parts from reference TRBV28 and TRBJ2-2): DVKVTQSSRYLVKRTGEKVFLECVQDMDHENMFWYRQDPGLGLRLIYFSYDVKMKEKGDIPEGYSVSREKKERFSLILESASTNQTSMYLCASIRDRVNGELFFGEGSRLTVL.

The chain combines TRBV28 with TRBJ1-2, with 7 bases that match TRBD1. Germline V CDR1 and CDR2: MDHEN, SYDVKM. The CDR3 length is 14 residues. J gave up 7 bases and V 7 bases, and 12 bases lay outside the gene matches. For the CDR3, the DNA is TGTGCCAGCACCGAAGGGGGCGTGATTGGTGGCTACACCTTC. Translating gives CASTEGGVIGGYTF.